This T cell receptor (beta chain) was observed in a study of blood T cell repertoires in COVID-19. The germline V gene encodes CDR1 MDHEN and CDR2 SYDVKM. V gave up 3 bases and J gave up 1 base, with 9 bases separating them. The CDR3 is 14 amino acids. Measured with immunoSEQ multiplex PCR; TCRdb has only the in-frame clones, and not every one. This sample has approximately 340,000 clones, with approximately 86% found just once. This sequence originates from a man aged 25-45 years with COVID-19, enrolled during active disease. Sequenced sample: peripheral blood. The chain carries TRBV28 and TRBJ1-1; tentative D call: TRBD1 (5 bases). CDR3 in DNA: TGTGCCAGCAGTTTCGGGGGGACGAACACTGAAGCTTTCTTT. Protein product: CASSFGGTNTEAFF.